The rows below give T cell receptor beta chains drawn from one sample of a study of blood T cell repertoires in COVID-19. TCRdb keeps only in-frame clones here, not all; method: immunoSEQ multiplex PCR. Here the sample spans about 200,000 clones, around 90% being singletons. Sequencing was performed on PBMCs or T cells enriched from blood (not recorded which). The receptors shown here come from a woman aged 25-40 years who had recovered from COVID-19. The CDR3 runs from the conserved cysteine through the conserved F or W. The D gene is left open where the match is weak. Expanded clones are given a class, and other clones once, few, many or no size at all.

cdr3_aa: CATSIGQGGSNEQFF; cdr3_nt: TGTGCCACCAGTATTGGACAGGGGGGATCCAATGAGCAGTTCTTC; d_call: TRBD1; clone_size: -; j_call: TRBJ2-1; v_call: TRBV24-1
cdr3_aa: CASSTEGQEGYGQFF; cdr3_nt: TGTGCCAGTAGTACAGAGGGACAGGAAGGCTACGGGCAGTTCTTC; d_call: TRBD1; clone_size: -; j_call: TRBJ2-1; v_call: TRBV19
cdr3_aa: CASSSDRETIGTEAFF; cdr3_nt: TGTGCCAGCAGTTCGGACAGGGAAACCATCGGCACTGAAGCTTTCTTT; d_call: TRBD1; clone_size: few; j_call: TRBJ1-1; v_call: TRBV2
cdr3_aa: CASSLGQENTEAFF; cdr3_nt: TGTGCCAGTAGTTTGGGACAAGAGAACACTGAAGCTTTCTTT; d_call: -; clone_size: -; j_call: TRBJ1-1; v_call: TRBV19
cdr3_aa: CAWGDRANTEAFF; cdr3_nt: TGTGCCTGGGGGGACAGGGCGAACACTGAAGCTTTCTTT; d_call: TRBD1; clone_size: once; j_call: TRBJ1-1; v_call: TRBV30
cdr3_aa: CATSKGAVNTEAFF; cdr3_nt: TGTGCCACATCAAAAGGGGCGGTGAACACTGAAGCTTTCTTT; d_call: -; clone_size: few; j_call: TRBJ1-1; v_call: TRBV15
cdr3_aa: CASSLGLSGRVKFEQFF; cdr3_nt: TGCGCCAGCAGCCTCGGATTAAGCGGGAGGGTTAAGTTTGAGCAGTTCTTC; d_call: TRBD2; clone_size: -; j_call: TRBJ2-1; v_call: TRBV5-1
cdr3_aa: CASSYSSGEPLYNEQFF; cdr3_nt: TGTGCCAGCAGTTACTCTAGCGGGGAACCTCTCTACAATGAGCAGTTCTTC; d_call: TRBD2; clone_size: -; j_call: TRBJ2-1; v_call: TRBV6-2/TRBV6-3
cdr3_aa: CSASTLQGAIEAFF; cdr3_nt: TGCAGTGCTAGTACCTTACAGGGGGCAATTGAAGCTTTCTTT; d_call: TRBD1; clone_size: -; j_call: TRBJ1-1; v_call: TRBV20-1
cdr3_aa: CASSYRSRSYEQYF; cdr3_nt: TGTGCCAGCAGTTACCGGTCCCGCTCCTACGAGCAGTACTTC; d_call: -; clone_size: -; j_call: TRBJ2-7; v_call: TRBV6-5